This T cell receptor beta chain was recovered during a study of blood T cells in healthy people across ages. Study results and caveats: The diversity estimates, figures obtained from one million T cells, were considered underestimates. Nothing was known about donor CMV status, and this possibly confounded expanded clonotype changes.

A second PCR of 7 to 11 cycles used a sample-barcoded 5' primer and a J-beta primer mix. In TCRdb, the 5' RACE reads were re-called with MiXCR into one record per CDR3 protein. The sample carries 850,000 to 1,000,000 distinct CDR3 sequences, 51% recorded once. Healthy Russian Caucasian donors spanned ages about 6 to 100 years. The total RNA that was extracted per sample amounted to at least 5.5 micrograms. The CDR3 totals 15 residues. Germline CDR1 DFQATT, CDR2 SNEGSKA (reference sequence). This clonotype was found once. Its antigen remains unidentified. The rearrangement joins TRBV20-1 to TRBJ2-3, with a possible D match to TRBD2 (5 bases). This sequence originates from a woman aged 55-69 years in good health. The sequenced material came from blood. Here the CDR3 DNA reads TGCAGCGTCGAGAGGGCGAGAAGCGGCACAGATACGCAGTATTTT. Amino acids: CSVERARSGTDTQYF.